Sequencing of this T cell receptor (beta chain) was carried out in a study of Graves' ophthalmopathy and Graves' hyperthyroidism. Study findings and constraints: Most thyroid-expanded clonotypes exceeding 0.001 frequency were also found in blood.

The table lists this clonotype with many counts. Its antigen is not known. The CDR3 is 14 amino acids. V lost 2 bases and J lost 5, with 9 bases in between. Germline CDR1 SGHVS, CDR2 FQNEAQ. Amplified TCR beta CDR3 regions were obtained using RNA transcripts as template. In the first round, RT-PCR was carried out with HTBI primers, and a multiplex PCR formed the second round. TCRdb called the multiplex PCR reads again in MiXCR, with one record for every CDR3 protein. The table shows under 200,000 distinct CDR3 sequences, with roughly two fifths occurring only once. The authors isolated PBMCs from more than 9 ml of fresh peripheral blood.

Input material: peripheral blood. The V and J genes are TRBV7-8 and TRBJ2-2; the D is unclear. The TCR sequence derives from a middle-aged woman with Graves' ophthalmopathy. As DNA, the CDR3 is TGTGCCAGCAGCTTAATTCTGGGGACCGGGGAGCTGTTTTTT. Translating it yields CASSLILGTGELFF.